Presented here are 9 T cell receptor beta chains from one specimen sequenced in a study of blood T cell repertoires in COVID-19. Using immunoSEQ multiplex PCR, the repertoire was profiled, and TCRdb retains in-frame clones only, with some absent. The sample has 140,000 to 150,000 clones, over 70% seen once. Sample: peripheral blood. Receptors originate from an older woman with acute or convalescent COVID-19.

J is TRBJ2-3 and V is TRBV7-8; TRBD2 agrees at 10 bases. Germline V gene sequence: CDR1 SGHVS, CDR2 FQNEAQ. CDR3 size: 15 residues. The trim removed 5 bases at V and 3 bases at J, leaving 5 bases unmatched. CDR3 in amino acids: CASSNLAGGTDTQYF. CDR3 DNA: TGTGCCAGCAGCAACTTAGCGGGAGGAACAGATACGCAGTATTTT.

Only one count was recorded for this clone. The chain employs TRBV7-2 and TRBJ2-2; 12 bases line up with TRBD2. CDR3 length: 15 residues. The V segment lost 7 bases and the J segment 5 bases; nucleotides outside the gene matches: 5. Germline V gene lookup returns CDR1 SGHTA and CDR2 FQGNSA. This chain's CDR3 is CASILAGGMTGELFF. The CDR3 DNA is TGTGCCAGCATCCTAGCGGGGGGGATGACCGGGGAGCTGTTTTTT.

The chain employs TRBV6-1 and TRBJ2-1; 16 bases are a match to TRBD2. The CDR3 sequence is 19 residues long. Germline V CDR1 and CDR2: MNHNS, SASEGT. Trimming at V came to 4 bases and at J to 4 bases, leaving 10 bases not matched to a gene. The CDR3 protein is CASSAISGTSGRVYNEQFF. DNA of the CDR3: TGTGCCAGCAGTGCAATTTCTGGGACTAGCGGGAGGGTGTACAATGAGCAGTTCTTC.

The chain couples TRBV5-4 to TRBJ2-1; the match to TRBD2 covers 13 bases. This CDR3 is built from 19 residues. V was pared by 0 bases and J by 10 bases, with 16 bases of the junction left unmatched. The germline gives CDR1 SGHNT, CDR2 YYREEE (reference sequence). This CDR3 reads CASSLGQIGTSGRAREQFF. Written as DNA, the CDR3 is TGTGCCAGCAGCTTGGGGCAAATAGGAACTAGCGGGAGGGCCCGGGAGCAGTTCTTC.

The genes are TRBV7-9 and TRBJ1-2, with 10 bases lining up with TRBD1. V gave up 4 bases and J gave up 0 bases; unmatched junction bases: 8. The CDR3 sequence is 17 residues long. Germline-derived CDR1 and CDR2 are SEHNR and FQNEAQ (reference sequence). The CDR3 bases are TGTGCCAGCAGCTCCTCCGGGACAGGGGTAGCTAACTATGGCTACACCTTC. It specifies CASSSSGTGVANYGYTF.

The CDR3 nucleotides are TGCGCCAGCAGGCGCAGCGATGTCGTAATGGACACTGAAGCTTTCTTT. Translated, it gives CASRRSDVVMDTEAFF. The chain recombines TRBV5-1 with TRBJ1-1; D call uncertain. The CDR3 has 16 residues. V was pared by 5 bases and J by 3 bases, with 20 bases between. Germline-derived CDR1 and CDR2 are SGHRS and YFSETQ.

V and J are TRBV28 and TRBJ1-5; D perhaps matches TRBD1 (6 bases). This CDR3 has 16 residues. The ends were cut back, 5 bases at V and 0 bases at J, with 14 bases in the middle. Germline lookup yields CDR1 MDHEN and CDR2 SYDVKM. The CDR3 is CASSLYTGNSNQPQHF. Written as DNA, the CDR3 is TGTGCCAGCAGTCTATATACAGGGAATAGCAATCAGCCCCAGCATTTT. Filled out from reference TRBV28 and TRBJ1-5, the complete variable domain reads DVKVTQSSRYLVKRTGEKVFLECVQDMDHENMFWYRQDPGLGLRLIYFSYDVKMKEKGDIPEGYSVSREKKERFSLILESASTNQTSMYLCASSLYTGNSNQPQHFGDGTRLSIL.

DNA for the CDR3: TGCAGTGCTAGTCATCCTTTGGTGACAGGGGTTGGTAATCAGCCCCAGCATTTT. Translating it yields CSASHPLVTGVGNQPQHF. The chain couples TRBV20-1 to TRBJ1-5; TRBD1 aligns across 8 bases. The CDR3 has 18 amino acids. Germline V gene data show CDR1 as DFQATT and CDR2 as SNEGSKA (reference sequence). V lost 3 bases, J lost 4 bases, and 17 bases stayed unmatched.

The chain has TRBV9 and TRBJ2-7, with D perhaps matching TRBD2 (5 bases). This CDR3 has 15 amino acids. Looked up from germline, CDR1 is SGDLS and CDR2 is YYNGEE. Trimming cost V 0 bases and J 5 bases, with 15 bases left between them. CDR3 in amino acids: CASSVGSLGNNEQYF. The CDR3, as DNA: TGTGCCAGCAGCGTAGGTTCACTAGGGAATAACGAGCAGTACTTC.